Listed below are T cell receptor beta chains from one sample, sequenced in a study of Ad26.COV2.S vaccination and SARS-CoV-2 variants. Using immunoSEQ multiplex PCR, the repertoire was profiled, and TCRdb retains in-frame clones only, with some absent. The data contain about 350,000 clones, about 90% of them singletons. Sequencing used peripheral blood, obtained after recovery from COVID-19. These TCRs come from a human donor who had recovered from COVID-19. CDR3s include the opening cysteine and the closing phenylalanine or tryptophan. A D gene is named only where the DNA matches it firmly.

TRBJ1-4 | NA | TRBV7-9 | CASSSSGVNEKLFF
TRBJ1-1 | NA | TRBV29-1 | CSVRGYANTEAFF
TRBJ1-1 | NA | TRBV6-1 | CASSEDSVAEAFF
TRBJ1-6 | TRBD1 | TRBV6-2/TRBV6-3 | CASSLETGGRSPLHF
TRBJ1-2 | NA | TRBV12-5 | CASGLARGYTF
TRBJ2-7 | TRBD2 | TRBV6-2/TRBV6-3 | CASSRPGLAGDSYEQYF
TRBJ2-3 | TRBD2 | TRBV2 | CASRGTTLTDTQYF
TRBJ1-1 | NA | TRBV3-1/TRBV3-2 | CASSSTEAFF
TRBJ1-6 | NA | TRBV19 | CASSMDPQGRNLHF
TRBJ1-2 | TRBD1 | TRBV7-2 | CASSFLAGTDLNGYTF
TRBJ2-2 | TRBD2 | TRBV19 | CASSIVREAGGQNTGELFF
TRBJ1-5 | NA | TRBV27 | CASSLFGEVSNQPQHF
TRBJ2-5 | NA | TRBV5-4 | CASSLKETQYF
TRBJ2-7 | TRBD2 | TRBV5-1 | CARSLGAGGNEQYF
TRBJ2-1 | NA | TRBV11-2 | CASSSGVTYNEQFF
TRBJ1-1 | TRBD1 | TRBV19 | CARGREPGQGATSAQQTEAFF
TRBJ1-1 | TRBD1 | TRBV7-9 | CASSAQGASSTEAFF
TRBJ2-2 | TRBD2 | TRBV6-4 | CASSSTSGGINTGELFF
TRBJ1-1 | NA | TRBV9 | CASSVAGRVSANTEAFF
TRBJ2-5 | NA | TRBV1 | CTSSQEGLAGGPQETQYF
TRBJ1-1 | NA | TRBV15 | CATSRGVSGNTEAFF
TRBJ1-6 | NA | TRBV5-1 | CASSLAGASPLHF
TRBJ2-7 | TRBD2 | TRBV7-9 | CASSPGGAGEQYF
TRBJ1-2 | NA | TRBV9 | CASSAHSF
TRBJ2-5 | NA | TRBV6-5 | CASSFLRGTQYF
TRBJ2-3 | NA | TRBV9 | CASSLGGGGTDTQYF
TRBJ1-1 | TRBD1 | TRBV11-3 | CASSLDGQGNTEAFF
TRBJ1-5 | NA | TRBV24-1 | CATSDRTEQPQHF
TRBJ1-2 | NA | TRBV9 | CASSARDIRYGYTF
TRBJ2-5 | NA | TRBV2 | CATSGPQETQYF
TRBJ1-1 | NA | TRBV2 | CASRLEGGGEAFF
TRBJ2-2 | NA | TRBV2 | CASSEPNTGELFF
TRBJ2-5 | NA | TRBV21-1 | CASSGRDPREQETQYF
TRBJ1-1 | NA | TRBV7-9 | CASSPGLSNTEAFF
TRBJ2-5 | TRBD1 | TRBV6-5 | CASSYSGQVHQETQYF
TRBJ1-2 | TRBD1 | TRBV11-2 | CASSPKRTGRTEAYGYTF
TRBJ1-4 | NA | TRBV15 | CATRDSSNEKLFF
TRBJ1-5 | TRBD1 | TRBV6-5 | CASSSGTGILAQPQHF
TRBJ2-6 | NA | TRBV27 | CASSFAPLANVLTF
TRBJ1-5 | NA | TRBV28 | CASSFGSGAQPQHF
TRBJ2-7 | NA | TRBV5-8 | CASSLPGAYEQYF
TRBJ2-1 | TRBD1 | TRBV6-5 | CASSPQGALGDEQFF
TRBJ1-6 | NA | TRBV14 | CASSQVYNSPLHF
TRBJ2-2 | TRBD1 | TRBV4-1 | CASSPLGQHTGELFF
TRBJ1-1 | TRBD1 | TRBV19 | CASTRDRGATEAFF
TRBJ2-3 | TRBD2 | TRBV6-5 | CASRSSGGGDTQYF
TRBJ2-4 | NA | TRBV7-2 | CASSLASTQAKNIQYF
TRBJ2-7 | NA | TRBV7-2 | CATAAGPTGEQYF
TRBJ2-7 | TRBD2 | TRBV27 | CASSLSLAGDYEQYF
TRBJ1-2 | NA | TRBV9 | CASSVDRFGYTF
TRBJ2-3 | NA | TRBV13 | CASSPQRTDTQYF
TRBJ2-1 | NA | TRBV3-1/TRBV3-2 | CASSQEFRSSYNEQFF
TRBJ2-7 | NA | TRBV6-5 | CASSRSYEQYF
TRBJ1-2 | NA | TRBV27 | CASSMSDFWGSNYGYTF
TRBJ2-1 | NA | TRBV11-2 | CASSLDRGLYNEQFF
TRBJ2-1 | TRBD2 | TRBV4-3 | CASSQLAGVNNEQFF
TRBJ2-1 | TRBD1 | TRBV10-3 | CAIGGTGLNEQFF
TRBJ1-2 | NA | TRBV2 | CASSEALSYGYTF
TRBJ2-7 | TRBD1 | TRBV2 | CASSEDASGQVYEQYF